These 19 T cell receptor beta chains originate from one sample sequenced in a study of blood T cell repertoires in COVID-19. Sequencing was performed with immunoSEQ multiplex PCR; in TCRdb, only in-frame clones are kept and a portion is missing. The sample includes some 530,000 clones, 88% of them seen just once. Sequences were obtained from PBMCs or T cells enriched from blood (not recorded which). The receptors come from a woman in her sixties or seventies who had recovered from COVID-19.

The chain links TRBV12-5 to TRBJ2-3; D gene ambiguous. The V gene lost 1 base and the J gene lost 2 bases, with 13 bases spanning the gap. This CDR3 comprises 16 residues. The germline V gene has CDR1 LGHNT and CDR2 FRNRAP. This chain's CDR3 is CASGLGASLLTDTQYF. The CDR3 nucleotides are TGTGCTAGTGGTTTGGGGGCCAGTCTACTCACAGATACGCAGTATTTT.

The rearrangement links TRBV27 to TRBJ1-1, with D possibly TRBD1 on 5 matching bases. V lost 0 bases and J 3 bases, leaving 8 bases between the germline ends. CDR1 and CDR2 (germline): MNHEY, SMNVEV (reference sequence). This CDR3 is built from 14 residues. The CDR3 region has the DNA TGTGCCAGCAGTTTATCTGACAGCTACACTGAAGCTTTCTTT. As protein: CASSLSDSYTEAFF.

This clone was detected a few times. The CDR3 sequence is CASSLVGGEKLFF. CDR3 bases: TGTGCCAGCAGCCTCGTCGGGGGTGAAAAACTGTTTTTT. The chain links TRBV7-9 to TRBJ1-4, with a tentative D call TRBD1 (5 bases). The germline CDR1 and CDR2 sequences are SEHNR and FQNEAQ (reference sequence). The CDR3 loop spans 13 amino acids. The V end lost 5 bases, the J end lost 7 bases, and 11 bases lay between the germline ends.

The genes are TRBV27 and TRBJ1-2; TRBD1 agrees at 7 bases. With V trimmed by 4 bases and J by 5 bases, 13 bases remained unmatched. Germline CDR1 is MNHEY and CDR2 is SMNVEV (reference sequence). This CDR3 spans 16 amino acids. CDR3 protein: CASSYNAGGAPYGYTF. CDR3 DNA sequence: TGTGCCAGCAGTTACAATGCAGGGGGAGCCCCATATGGCTACACCTTC.

V is TRBV5-1 and J is TRBJ2-2; possible D gene TRBD2, 6 bases. V was trimmed by 2 bases and J by 6 bases, leaving 11 bases between them. This CDR3 region has 14 residues. Germline V CDR1 and CDR2: SGHRS, YFSETQ. CDR3 loop: CASSLGGESGELFF. Written as DNA, the CDR3 is TGCGCCAGCAGCTTAGGAGGGGAGTCCGGGGAGCTGTTTTTT.

This sequence joins TRBV30 and TRBJ1-2; D not resolved. The CDR3 contains 15 residues. Germline-derived CDR1 and CDR2 are GTSNPN and SVGIG (reference sequence). V was shortened by 3 bases and J by 4 bases, with 18 bases between the two germline ends. CDR3 bases: TGTGCCTGGAGCGCTCAGACCCGTAGCACCTATGGCTACACCTTC. This encodes CAWSAQTRSTYGYTF.

This rearrangement joins TRBV27 to TRBJ1-1; maybe TRBD1 (6 bases). Per germline, CDR1 MNHEY and CDR2 SMNVEV (reference sequence). The germline V and J ends were trimmed by 6 bases and 1 base, with 18 bases remaining between them. This CDR3 spans 16 amino acids. The CDR3 nucleotides read TGTGCCAGCAGGCCCCTGGGAGGGGGGAGGAACACTGAAGCTTTCTTT. Its translation: CASRPLGGGRNTEAFF.

The chain is built from TRBV14 and TRBJ1-2, with D possibly being TRBD1 (6 bases). The V gene's germline CDR1 is SGHDN and CDR2 FVKESK. There are 15 residues in the CDR3. V was cut by 3 bases and J by 2 bases, with 13 bases left in between. The DNA of the CDR3 is TGTGCCAGCAGCCATCGGGGGGCGTCGAACTATGGCTACACCTTC. Its translation: CASSHRGASNYGYTF.

The gene calls are TRBV6-5 and TRBJ1-1, with 9 bases fitting TRBD1. Germline V gene data show CDR1 as MNHEY and CDR2 as SVGAGI. The CDR3 covers 15 residues. V shed 6 bases, J shed 1 base, and the junction held 6 bases outside the gene matches. In DNA form, the CDR3 reads TGTGCCAGCAGGGCACCGGGACAGGGGAACACTGAAGCTTTCTTT. It encodes CASRAPGQGNTEAFF.

V is TRBV6-8 and J is TRBJ1-2; no clear D. Germline V gene lookup returns CDR1 MNHGY and CDR2 SAAAGT. The CDR3 spans 13 residues. V lost 0 bases, J lost 8 bases, and 10 bases lay in between. Here the CDR3 DNA reads TGTGCCAGCAGTTACTCAGCAGTGGGCGGCTACACCTTC. Translating it yields CASSYSAVGGYTF.

This clone was seen once. The CDR3 coding sequence is TGTGCCAGTAGTAACCCGGACAGACCTCAGCCCCAGCATTTT. Its translation is CASSNPDRPQPQHF. The chain employs TRBV19 and TRBJ1-5; D possibly corresponds to TRBD1 (6 bases). From germline, CDR1 is LNHDA and CDR2 SQIVND (reference sequence). Trimming shortened V by 4 bases and J by 6 bases, and 13 bases separated the two germline ends. The CDR3 contains 14 residues. Together with reference TRBV19 and TRBJ1-5, the CDR3 gives the full variable domain: DGGITQSPKYLFRKEGQNVTLSCEQNLNHDAMYWYRQDPGQGLRLIYYSQIVNDFQKGDIAEGYSVSREKKESFPLTVTSAQKNPTAFYLCASSNPDRPQPQHFGDGTRLSIL.

V usage is TRBV3-1 (or the pseudogene TRBV3-2) and J usage is TRBJ2-3; 8 bases are shared with TRBD2. This CDR3 has 15 amino acids. Looked up from germline, CDR1 is LGHDT and CDR2 is YNNKEL (reference sequence). V lost 4 bases, J lost 1 base, and 4 bases stayed unmatched. The CDR3: CASSPPTSGTDTQYF. In DNA form, the CDR3 reads TGTGCCAGCAGCCCTCCGACTAGCGGCACAGATACGCAGTATTTT.

This chain connects TRBV11-2 to TRBJ1-1; tentative D call: TRBD1 (6 bases). The CDR3 spans 13 residues. CDR1 SGHAT and CDR2 FQNNGV come from the germline V gene. Trimming took off 5 bases at V and 4 bases at J, with 11 bases between the two ends. The CDR3 loop is CASSRTGTTEAFF. The CDR3 DNA sequence: TGTGCCAGCAGCCGTACAGGGACCACTGAAGCTTTCTTT.

The chain uses TRBV18 and TRBJ1-1, with D tentatively TRBD1 (5 bases). V lost 3 bases and J 4 bases, leaving 21 bases between the germline ends. CDR3 length equals 17 residues. Germline CDR1 KGHSH, CDR2 LQKENI. The CDR3 DNA reads TGTGCCAGCTCACCCTACTCCGTGCTGTTGGGGCCCACTGAAGCTTTCTTT. Its protein product is CASSPYSVLLGPTEAFF.

The V and J genes are TRBV4-2 and TRBJ1-1; 10 nucleotides align to TRBD1. J was trimmed by 5 bases and V by 0 bases; bases with no gene match: 6. The CDR3 covers 16 residues. The germline V gene has CDR1 LGHNA and CDR2 YNFKEQ. DNA of the CDR3: TGTGCCAGCAGCCAAGACGTGGGACAGGGGCGTACTGAAGCTTTCTTT. Translating gives CASSQDVGQGRTEAFF.

The rearrangement uses TRBV3-1 (or the pseudogene TRBV3-2) and TRBJ1-3; 7 bases line up with TRBD1. Looked up from germline, CDR1 is LGHDT and CDR2 is YNNKEL (reference sequence). The J segment lost 4 bases and the V segment lost 6 bases, leaving 12 bases of the junction unmatched. The CDR3 is 16 amino acids. The CDR3 DNA follows: TGTGCCAGCAGTTACCTCTTCGGACAGGTCGGAAACACCATATATTTT. This sequence encodes CASSYLFGQVGNTIYF.

V usage is TRBV21-1 and J usage is TRBJ1-4; TRBD1 was called by the table and not checked on the DNA. TRBV21-1 is shown as a pseudogene. The CDR3 totals 18 residues. CDR3 loop: CASSKTRDRYTNSGKLFF. As DNA, the CDR3 is TGTGCCAGCAGCAAAACCCGGGACAGGTACACCAATTCGGGAAAACTGTTTTTT.

The chain uses TRBV6-2 or TRBV6-3 and TRBJ2-4; 16 bases align to TRBD2. Unmatched junction bases numbered 8, after V lost 6 bases and J lost 3 bases. The CDR3 has 18 residues. Per the germline V gene, CDR1 is MNHEY and CDR2 is SVGEGT. CDR3 loop: CASSRGLAGGPGKNIQYF. In nucleotides, the CDR3 is TGTGCCAGCAGCCGGGGACTAGCGGGGGGGCCGGGCAAAAACATTCAGTACTTC.

J is TRBJ1-1 and V is TRBV5-6; D perhaps matches TRBD1 (6 bases). The CDR3 has 13 residues. The germline CDR1 and CDR2 sequences are SGHDT and YYEEEE. With 7 bases removed from V and 3 bases from J, the gap between germline ends came to 13 bases. The CDR3 coding sequence is TGTGCCAGCGGCCGACAGGACTACACTGAAGCTTTCTTT. It specifies CASGRQDYTEAFF.